The present entry profiles one TCR beta chain with its context. The target antigen is unknown. The entry originates in a study of shared clonotypes between healthy human individuals. About the study: Aged between 18 and 49, the donors were two women and three men.

Assay used: immunoSEQ multiplex PCR; TCRdb lists only in-frame clones, some missing. The table includes hundreds of thousands of clones, 90% to 97% detected once. Naive CD8 isolation took CD45RO-negative cells positively selected for CCR7 and excluded terminally differentiated effector memory CD45RA+ cells. Donors comprised only Caucasian adults living in Nashville, Tennessee. Germline CDR1 is SEHNR and CDR2 is FQNEAQ (reference sequence). This CDR3 is 14 amino acids long. V was pared by 5 bases and J by 2 bases, with 12 bases between. General study results and limits: A limitation of the genetic and exposure-history diversity represented arose from few donors.

This receptor was taken from a woman in her 30s in good health. The chain employs TRBV7-9 and TRBJ1-1; no firm D call. Sequenced input: naive CD8+ T cells sorted from blood. CDR3 nucleotide sequence: TGTGCCAGCAGCCCCGGCGGTTTCAACACTGAAGCTTTCTTT. Protein: CASSPGGFNTEAFF.